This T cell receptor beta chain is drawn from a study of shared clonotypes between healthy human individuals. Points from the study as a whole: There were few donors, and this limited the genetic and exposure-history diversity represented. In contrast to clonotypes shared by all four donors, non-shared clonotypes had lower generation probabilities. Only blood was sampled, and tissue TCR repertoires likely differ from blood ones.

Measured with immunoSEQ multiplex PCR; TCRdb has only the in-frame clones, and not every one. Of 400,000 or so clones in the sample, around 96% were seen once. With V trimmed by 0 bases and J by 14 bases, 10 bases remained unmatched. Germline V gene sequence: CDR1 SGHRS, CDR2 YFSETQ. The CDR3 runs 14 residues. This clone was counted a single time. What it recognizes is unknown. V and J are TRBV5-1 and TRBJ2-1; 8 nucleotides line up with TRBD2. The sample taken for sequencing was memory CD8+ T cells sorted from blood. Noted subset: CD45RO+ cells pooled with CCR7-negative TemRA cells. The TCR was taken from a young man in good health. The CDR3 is CASSLAEVSGSKFF. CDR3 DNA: TGCGCCAGCAGCTTGGCCGAAGTAAGCGGGAGCAAGTTCTTC.